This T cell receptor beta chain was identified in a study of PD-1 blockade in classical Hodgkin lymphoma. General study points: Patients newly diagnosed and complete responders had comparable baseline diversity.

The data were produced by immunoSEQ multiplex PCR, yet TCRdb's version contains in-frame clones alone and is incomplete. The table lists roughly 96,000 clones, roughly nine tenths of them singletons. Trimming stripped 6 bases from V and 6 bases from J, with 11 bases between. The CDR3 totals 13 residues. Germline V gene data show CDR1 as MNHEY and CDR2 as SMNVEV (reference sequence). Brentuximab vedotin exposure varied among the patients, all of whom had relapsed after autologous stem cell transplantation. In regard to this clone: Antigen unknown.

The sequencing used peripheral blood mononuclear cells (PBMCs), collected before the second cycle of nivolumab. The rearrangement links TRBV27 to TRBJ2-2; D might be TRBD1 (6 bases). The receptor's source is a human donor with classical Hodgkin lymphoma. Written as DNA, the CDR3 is TGTGCCAGCAGGACACAGGGTCCCGGGGAGCTGTTTTTT. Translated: CASRTQGPGELFF.